This TCR beta chain was recovered during a study of blood T cells in healthy people across ages. On the study more broadly: Per every two T cells, about one barcoded beta molecule was captured by template switching. Findings of the study overall: The donors' CMV status was not determined, possibly confounding changes in expanded clonotypes. Those diversity estimates obtained from one million T cells were thought to be underestimates.

This clonotype was counted between two and nine times. The target antigen is unknown. CDR3 length: 14 residues. Looked up from germline, CDR1 is PRHDT and CDR2 is FYEKMQ (reference sequence). V lost 1 base, J lost 2 bases, and 7 bases lay in between. PCR was performed a second time for about 7 to 11 cycles using a sample-barcoded 5' primer and a J-beta primer mix. TCRdb reprocessed the 5' RACE reads via MiXCR and lists one record per CDR3 protein. The sample gives over 1,500,000 distinct CDR3 sequences, roughly 52% of which show up once; 2% to 2.5% is in the top ten. J is TRBJ2-3 and V is TRBV13; D is unclear. Sample: blood. The source is a woman in her 40s in good health. The CDR3 protein is CASSLAPLTDTQYF. For the CDR3, the DNA is TGTGCCAGCAGCTTAGCCCCCCTCACAGATACGCAGTATTTT.